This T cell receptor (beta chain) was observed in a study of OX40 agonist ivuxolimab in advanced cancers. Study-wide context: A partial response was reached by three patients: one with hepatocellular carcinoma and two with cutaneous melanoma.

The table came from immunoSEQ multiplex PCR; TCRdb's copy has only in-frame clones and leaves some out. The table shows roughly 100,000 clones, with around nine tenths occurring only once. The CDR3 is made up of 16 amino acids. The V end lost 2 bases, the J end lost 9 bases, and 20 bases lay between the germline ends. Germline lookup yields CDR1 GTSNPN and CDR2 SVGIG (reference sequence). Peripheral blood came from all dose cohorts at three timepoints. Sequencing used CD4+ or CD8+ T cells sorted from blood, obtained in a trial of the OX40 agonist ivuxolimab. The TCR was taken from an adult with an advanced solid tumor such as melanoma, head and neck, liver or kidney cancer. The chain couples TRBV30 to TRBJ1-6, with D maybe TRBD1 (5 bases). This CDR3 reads CAWSPSARTGLSPLHF. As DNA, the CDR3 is TGTGCCTGGAGTCCCTCGGCACGGACGGGACTTTCACCCCTCCACTTT.